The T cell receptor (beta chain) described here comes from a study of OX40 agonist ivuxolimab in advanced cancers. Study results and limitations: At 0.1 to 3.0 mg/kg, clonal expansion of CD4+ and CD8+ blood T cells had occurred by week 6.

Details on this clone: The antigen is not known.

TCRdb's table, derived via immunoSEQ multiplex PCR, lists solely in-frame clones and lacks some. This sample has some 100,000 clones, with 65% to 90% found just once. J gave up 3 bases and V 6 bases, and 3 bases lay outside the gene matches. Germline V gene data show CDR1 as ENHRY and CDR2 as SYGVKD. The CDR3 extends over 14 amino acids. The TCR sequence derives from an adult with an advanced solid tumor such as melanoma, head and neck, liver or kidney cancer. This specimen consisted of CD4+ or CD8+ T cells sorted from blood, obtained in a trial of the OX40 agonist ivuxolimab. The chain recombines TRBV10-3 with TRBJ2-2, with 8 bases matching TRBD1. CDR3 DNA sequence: TGTGCCATCAGAGAGACAGGGGACACCGGGGAGCTGTTTTTT. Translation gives CAIRETGDTGELFF.